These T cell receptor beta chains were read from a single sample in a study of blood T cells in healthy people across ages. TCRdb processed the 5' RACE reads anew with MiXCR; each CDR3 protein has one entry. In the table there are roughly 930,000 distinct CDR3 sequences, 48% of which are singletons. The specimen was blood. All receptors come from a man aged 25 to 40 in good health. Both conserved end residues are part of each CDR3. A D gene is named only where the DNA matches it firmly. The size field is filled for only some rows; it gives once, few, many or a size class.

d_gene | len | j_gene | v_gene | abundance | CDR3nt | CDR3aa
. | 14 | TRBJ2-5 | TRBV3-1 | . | TGTGCCAGCAGAGCCCCGGGGATTAGAGAGACCCAGTACTTC | CASRAPGIRETQYF
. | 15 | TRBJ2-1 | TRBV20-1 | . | TGCAGTGCTAGCGGGGGAGAAGCATCCTACAATGAGCAGTTCTTC | CSASGGEASYNEQFF
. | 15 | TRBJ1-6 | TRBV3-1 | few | TGTGCCAGCAGCCAAGAGGACATCGGGGATTCACCCCTCCACTTT | CASSQEDIGDSPLHF
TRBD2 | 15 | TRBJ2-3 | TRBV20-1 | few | TGCAGTGCTAGACGCGCTAGCGGGAACACAGATACGCAGTATTTT | CSARRASGNTDTQYF
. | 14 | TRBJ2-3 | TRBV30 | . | TGTGCCTGGAGTGGGGGGCTGGTCACAGATACGCAGTATTTT | CAWSGGLVTDTQYF
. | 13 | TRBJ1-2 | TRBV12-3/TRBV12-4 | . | TGTGCCAGCAGTTTGAGACTCCTCCATGGCTACACCTTC | CASSLRLLHGYTF
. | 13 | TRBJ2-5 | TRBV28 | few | TGTGCCAGCAGTTTCACTAACCGGGAGACCCAGTACTTC | CASSFTNRETQYF
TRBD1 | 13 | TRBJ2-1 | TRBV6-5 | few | TGTGCCAGCAGAAGACAGGGGCTCTATGAGCAGTTCTTC | CASRRQGLYEQFF
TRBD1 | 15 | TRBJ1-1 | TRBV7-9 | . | TGTGCCAGCAGCTTGGACAGGGATCTTGGCACTGAAGCTTTCTTT | CASSLDRDLGTEAFF
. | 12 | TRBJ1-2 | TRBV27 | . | TGTGCCAGCAGTTTAAAGGGGATTGGCTACACCTTC | CASSLKGIGYTF
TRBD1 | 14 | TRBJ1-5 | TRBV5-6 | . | TGTGCCAGCAGCCCCGGGACAGTAAGGCAGCCCCAGCATTTT | CASSPGTVRQPQHF
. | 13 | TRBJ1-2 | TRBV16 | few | TGTGCCAGCAGCCACGGGGAGAACTATGGCTACACCTTC | CASSHGENYGYTF
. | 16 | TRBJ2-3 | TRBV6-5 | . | TGTGCCAGCGGAAGGACAAGGACGGCCGGCACAGATACGCAGTATTTT | CASGRTRTAGTDTQYF
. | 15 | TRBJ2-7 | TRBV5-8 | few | TGTGCCAGCAGCTTGTACGCACAGGGAAATTTCGAGCAGTACTTC | CASSLYAQGNFEQYF
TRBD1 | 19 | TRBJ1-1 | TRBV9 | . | TGTGCCAGCAGCGCAGTACCGGAGATTTACAGGGGGCCGGACACTGAAGCTTTCTTT | CASSAVPEIYRGPDTEAFF
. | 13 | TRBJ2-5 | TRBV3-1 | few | TGTGCCAGCAGCCAAGGGGATGGGAAGACCCAGTACTTC | CASSQGDGKTQYF
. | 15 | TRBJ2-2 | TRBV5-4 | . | TGTGCCAGCACCACGCTCAGGGACAACACCGGGGAGCTGTTTTTT | CASTTLRDNTGELFF
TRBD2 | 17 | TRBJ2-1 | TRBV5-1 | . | TGCGCCAGCAGCTTGTCACCTCTAGCGGGGGGGCCGTATGAGCAGTTCTTC | CASSLSPLAGGPYEQFF
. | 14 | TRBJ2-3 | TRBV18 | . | TGTGCCAGCTCACCACTTAACTGGGGGGATACGCAGTATTTT | CASSPLNWGDTQYF
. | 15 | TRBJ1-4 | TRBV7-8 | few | TGTGCCAGCAGCAAGACAGGTCTTCTTAATGAAAAACTGTTTTTT | CASSKTGLLNEKLFF